A selection of T cell receptor beta chains follows, all from one sample in a study of T cells expressing NK-cell markers. Reprocessing the 5' RACE reads, TCRdb reports a single entry for every CDR3 protein and omits DNA. This sample lists 500,000 to 600,000 distinct CDR3 sequences; its ten largest clones have approximately 3.5%. The sample was blood T cells: a sorted CD56 or NKG2C T cell subset, CD4+ or CD8+ T cells, or bulk PBMC T cells (not recorded which). These receptors all come from a man between 18 and 29 years old in good health. CDR3s include the opening cysteine and the closing phenylalanine or tryptophan. Each record gives: J gene, V gene, CDR3 protein.

J gene: TRBJ2-7
V gene: TRBV5-1
CDR3 protein: CASSPGLAGYNEQYF

J gene: TRBJ2-1
V gene: TRBV29-1
CDR3 protein: CSVVGTGVYNEQFF

J gene: TRBJ2-2
V gene: TRBV3-1
CDR3 protein: CASSQQQVPGELFF

J gene: TRBJ2-5
V gene: TRBV12-3/TRBV12-4
CDR3 protein: CASSSGQGRETQYF

J gene: TRBJ1-1
V gene: TRBV27
CDR3 protein: CASSPSWNGPEAFF

J gene: TRBJ1-2
V gene: TRBV12-3/TRBV12-4
CDR3 protein: CASSPSGTDYGYTF

J gene: TRBJ2-3
V gene: TRBV20-1
CDR3 protein: CSAPDRASTDTQYF

J gene: TRBJ2-7
V gene: TRBV5-1
CDR3 protein: CASSLTGTSSGWDSSYEQYF

J gene: TRBJ1-3
V gene: TRBV3-1
CDR3 protein: CASSHHTRPSGNTIYF

J gene: TRBJ2-1
V gene: TRBV5-6
CDR3 protein: CASSLVFRDDEQFF

J gene: TRBJ2-1
V gene: TRBV20-1
CDR3 protein: CSARTFGAWDNEQFF

J gene: TRBJ2-5
V gene: TRBV29-1
CDR3 protein: CSGAQGIETQYF

J gene: TRBJ2-6
V gene: TRBV29-1
CDR3 protein: CSVLMGLGSSGANVLTF

J gene: TRBJ1-1
V gene: TRBV29-1
CDR3 protein: CSVTGQRMNTEAFF

J gene: TRBJ2-7
V gene: TRBV9
CDR3 protein: CASSASGTNYEQYF

J gene: TRBJ1-1
V gene: TRBV6-5
CDR3 protein: CASSYRPGYGVNTEAFF

J gene: TRBJ2-3
V gene: TRBV4-1
CDR3 protein: CASSHFRFTDTQYF

J gene: TRBJ1-4
V gene: TRBV6-4
CDR3 protein: CASSHRELVEKLFF

J gene: TRBJ2-2
V gene: TRBV12-3/TRBV12-4
CDR3 protein: CASNLGGSPTGELFF